This T cell receptor beta chain was sequenced for a study of T cell repertoires and HLA-DP antigens. TCRdb's table, derived via immunoSEQ multiplex PCR, lists solely in-frame clones and lacks some. Among about 89,000 clones, about nine tenths were seen once, and the ten largest hold about 1.7%. With respect to this clone: Its cognate antigen is unknown.

Germline lookup yields CDR1 SGHTA and CDR2 FQGNSA. This CDR3 spans 16 amino acids. V lost 2 bases, J lost 0 bases, and 12 bases lay in between. The receptor's source is a man between 50 and 59 years old in good health and CMV-seronegative. The source material was CD4+ T cells from PBMCs. The chain couples TRBV7-2 to TRBJ2-3; possibly TRBD2 for D (6 bases). CDR3 DNA: TGTGCCAGCAGCTTAAATGGGAGGTATAGCACAGATACGCAGTATTTT. Translated: CASSLNGRYSTDTQYF.